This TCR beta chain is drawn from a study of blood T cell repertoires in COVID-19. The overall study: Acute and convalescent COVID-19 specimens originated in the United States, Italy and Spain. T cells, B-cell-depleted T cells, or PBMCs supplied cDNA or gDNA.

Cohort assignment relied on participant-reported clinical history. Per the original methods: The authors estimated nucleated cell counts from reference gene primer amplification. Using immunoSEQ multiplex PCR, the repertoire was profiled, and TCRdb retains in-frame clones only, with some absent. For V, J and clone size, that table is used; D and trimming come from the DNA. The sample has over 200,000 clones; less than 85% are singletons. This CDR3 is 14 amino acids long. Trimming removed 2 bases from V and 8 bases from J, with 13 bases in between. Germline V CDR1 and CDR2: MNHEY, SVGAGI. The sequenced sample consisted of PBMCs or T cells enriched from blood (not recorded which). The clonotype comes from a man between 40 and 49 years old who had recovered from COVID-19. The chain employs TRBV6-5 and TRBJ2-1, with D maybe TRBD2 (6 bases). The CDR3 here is CASSYPTGDDEQFF. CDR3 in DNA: TGTGCCAGCAGTTACCCCACGGGGGATGATGAGCAGTTCTTC.